One and the same sample provided the 24 T cell receptor beta chains below, sequenced in a study of response to subunit inactivated influenza vaccine (dated by TCRdb to 2017 to 2018). Libraries were made using RT-PCR. The sequencing machine was an Illumina HiSeq 2500. TCRdb reprocessing: public reads trimmed at Q25 with fastp, clones called with MiXCR, in-frame beta chains kept. Rows with one shared CDR3 protein collapse into an entry with the most common genes and DNA. This sample is represented by more than 700,000 distinct CDR3 sequences; over 20% of them were singletons. Of the sample, roughly 10% falls within the top ten clones. The sample in question was PBMCs from blood, obtained 4 to 6 days after vaccination. Receptor source: a man aged 45-60 years who received an inactivated influenza vaccine. Donor details come from another sample of the same person, matched by shared clones.

This clonotype showed up just a few times. V usage is TRBV5-1 and J usage is TRBJ2-3, with D possibly called TRBD1 or TRBD2 (5 bases each). The CDR3 consists of 15 residues. Trimming took off 2 bases at V and 2 bases at J, with 12 bases between the two ends. From germline, CDR1 is SGHRS and CDR2 YFSETQ. The CDR3 loop is CASSFWGSPTDTQYF. As DNA, the CDR3 is TGCGCCAGCAGCTTTTGGGGGAGTCCCACAGATACGCAGTATTTT.

This chain connects TRBV12-3 or TRBV12-4 to TRBJ1-6; possibly TRBD1 for D (5 bases). Between the trimmed V and J ends, which lost 7 bases and 1 base, there was a span of 8 bases. This CDR3 has 14 amino acids. CDR3 region: CASTKGSYNSPLHF. CDR3 nucleotide sequence: TGTGCCAGCACCAAGGGGTCCTATAATTCACCCCTCCACTTT.

The count of this clonotype is one. This sequence joins TRBV11-2 and TRBJ2-5; D tentatively reads TRBD1 or TRBD2 (6 bases each). The germline gives CDR1 SGHAT, CDR2 FQNNGV. The V gene lost 4 bases and the J gene lost 2 bases, with 14 bases spanning the gap. The length of the CDR3 is 15 residues. Here the CDR3 reads CASSWAGHQQETQYF. The DNA for the CDR3 is TGTGCCAGCAGCTGGGCGGGACACCAACAAGAGACCCAGTACTTC.

This clonotype was counted at least ten times. The V call is TRBV11-2, the J call TRBJ2-1, with 9 bases matching TRBD2. CDR1 and CDR2 from the germline V gene are SGHAT and FQNNGV. This CDR3 has 13 residues. The J segment lost 7 bases and the V segment lost 11 bases, leaving 9 bases of the junction unmatched. DNA for the CDR3: TGTGCCTGCGAGGCGGGAGGGCTTAATGAGCAGTTCTTC. The encoded protein is CACEAGGLNEQFF.

This chain joins TRBV7-9 and TRBJ2-7; the match to TRBD1 covers 10 bases. CDR1 is SEHNR and CDR2 is FQNEAQ in the germline V gene (reference sequence). The CDR3 sequence is 16 residues long. V shed 3 bases, J shed 5 bases, and the junction held 10 bases outside the gene matches. The CDR3 coding sequence is TGTGCCAGCAGCTTGACCGGGACAGGGGCGAACGACGAGCAGTACTTC. This gives the protein CASSLTGTGANDEQYF.

The chain has TRBV7-3 and TRBJ2-7, with no clear D. Germline CDR1 SGHTA, CDR2 FQGTGA. V dropped 7 bases and J dropped 3 bases, with 19 bases sitting between them. The length of the CDR3 is 15 residues. The CDR3 coding sequence is TGTGCCAGCACCGTACTCGTGGCCCTATGCTACGAGCAGTACTTC. Protein sequence: CASTVLVALCYEQYF.

A single count supports this clonotype. The chain combines TRBV5-6 with TRBJ1-4, with D tentatively TRBD1 (5 bases). Germline V gene data show CDR1 as SGHDT and CDR2 as YYEEEE. The CDR3 is 15 amino acids. Trimming shortened V by 3 bases and J by 4 bases, and 13 bases separated the two germline ends. The CDR3 sequence: CASSSPGGVNEKLFF. The DNA of the CDR3 is TGTGCCAGCAGCTCCCCCGGGGGTGTTAATGAAAAACTGTTTTTT.

This clonotype was recorded at least ten times. Written as DNA, the CDR3 is TGCAGTGCTCCGGGGGCCAGGACAGGAGGATACGAGCAGTACTTC. Amino acid sequence: CSAPGARTGGYEQYF. The chain has TRBV20-1 and TRBJ2-7; TRBD1 is a possible D gene (7 bases). The CDR3 has 15 amino acids. Trimming stripped 5 bases from V and 4 bases from J, with 21 bases between. Germline V gives CDR1 DFQATT, CDR2 SNEGSKA (reference sequence).

This clonotype turned up a few times. The chain uses TRBV12-3 or TRBV12-4 and TRBJ2-5; D is uncertain. Trimming removed 5 bases at V and 5 bases at J, with 15 bases between. CDR3 size: 14 residues. The CDR3 loop is CASSPAIGWETQYF. In nucleotides, the CDR3 is TGTGCCAGCAGTCCCGCTATCGGTTGGGAGACCCAGTACTTC.

The chain carries TRBV5-1 and TRBJ2-7; D is unresolved. The V gene's germline CDR1 is SGHRS and CDR2 YFSETQ. Trimming left V 0 bases short and J 4 bases short, with 11 bases between. The CDR3 has 14 residues. The CDR3 DNA sequence: TGCGCCAGCAGCTTGGCAGTCATAGGATACGAGCAGTACTTC. This sequence encodes CASSLAVIGYEQYF. Looking up the rest from reference TRBV5-1 and TRBJ2-7 gives the full variable domain: KAGVTQTPRYLIKTRGQQVTLSCSPISGHRSVSWYQQTPGQGLQFLFEYFSETQRNKGNFPGRFSGRQFSNSRSEMNVSTLELGDSALYLCASSLAVIGYEQYFGPGTRLTVT.

This clonotype was recorded at least ten times. This sequence joins TRBV6-2 or TRBV6-3 and TRBJ1-2; D gene unclear. The CDR3 is 13 residues long. Trimming pared 7 bases from V and 4 bases from J, leaving 13 bases between. The germline V gene encodes CDR1 MNHEY and CDR2 SVGEGT. As DNA, the CDR3 is TGTGCCAGCACCCCGGACGGTTCCTATGGCTACACCTTC. Translated: CASTPDGSYGYTF.

This clonotype was found a few times. This CDR3 is CASVSSSKFTDTQYF. For the CDR3, the DNA is TGTGCCAGCGTTTCCTCCAGCAAATTCACAGATACGCAGTATTTT. The genes are TRBV28 and TRBJ2-3, with D unresolved. Germline CDR1 is MDHEN and CDR2 is SYDVKM. The CDR3 extends over 15 amino acids. Trimming removed 8 bases from V and 2 bases from J, with 17 bases in between.

V is TRBV28 and J is TRBJ1-1; D may be TRBD1 (5 bases). This CDR3 region has 14 residues. Deletions cut 4 bases from V and 2 bases from J, with 11 bases between. Germline CDR1 and CDR2: MDHEN and SYDVKM. CDR3 residues: CASSSGGHNTEAFF. In DNA form, the CDR3 reads TGTGCCAGCAGTTCCGGAGGACATAACACTGAAGCTTTCTTT.

This clonotype has a handful of counts. This chain joins TRBV20-1 and TRBJ2-1; 9 bases align to TRBD1. CDR3 length: 15 residues. CDR1 and CDR2 from the germline V gene are DFQATT and SNEGSKA (reference sequence). V lost 6 bases to trimming and J lost 4 bases; unmatched junction nucleotides: 10. The CDR3 DNA reads as TGCAGTGCGACGTCGACAGGGGGGTTTTACAATGAGCAGTTCTTC. Its protein is CSATSTGGFYNEQFF.

This clonotype has more than one count but fewer than ten. CDR3 sequence reads: CASSYLGQAYGYTF. CDR3 DNA: TGTGCCAGCAGTTACCTGGGACAGGCTTATGGCTACACCTTC. The rearrangement uses TRBV6-5 and TRBJ1-2; 8 bases align to TRBD1. The CDR3 sequence is 14 residues long. Trimming took 2 bases from V and 5 from J; bases not matched to a gene: 4. Germline V gene lookup returns CDR1 MNHEY and CDR2 SVGAGI.

The V and J genes are TRBV28 and TRBJ2-3, with 14 bases that match TRBD2. After removal of 5 bases from V and 5 bases from J, the junction contained 6 bases not matched to a gene. Germline V lookup: CDR1 MDHEN, CDR2 SYDVKM. This CDR3 comprises 16 residues. The CDR3 region is CASSTPGLAGGDTQYF. The CDR3 coding sequence is TGTGCCAGCAGTACCCCCGGACTAGCGGGGGGAGATACGCAGTATTTT.

This chain uses TRBV7-2 with TRBJ2-1, with no clear D. This CDR3 contains 12 residues. The germline V gene has CDR1 SGHTA and CDR2 FQGNSA. V was shortened by 4 bases and J by 3 bases, with 4 bases between the two germline ends. This chain's CDR3 is CASSWRYNEQFF. CDR3 coding DNA: TGTGCCAGCAGCTGGCGCTACAATGAGCAGTTCTTC.

This clonotype was recorded many times. This chain links TRBV25-1 with TRBJ2-5, with 7 bases lining up with TRBD1. The CDR3 covers 18 residues. V dropped 1 base and J dropped 1; count of bases not matched to a gene: 12. Germline CDR1 is MGHDK and CDR2 is SYGVNS. The CDR3 region is CASSEWPGQQTSQETQYF. In DNA, the CDR3 is TGTGCCAGCAGTGAATGGCCGGGACAGCAGACTTCCCAAGAGACCCAGTACTTC.

The sample holds a few counts of this clonotype. V usage is TRBV6-5 and J usage is TRBJ2-1; D uncertain. Germline CDR1 MNHEY, CDR2 SVGAGI. CDR3 length: 13 residues. The ends were cut back, 0 bases at V and 4 bases at J, with 4 bases in the middle. Here the CDR3 reads CASSYSIYNEQFF. CDR3 in DNA: TGTGCCAGCAGTTACTCGATTTACAATGAGCAGTTCTTC.

The chain has TRBV10-3 and TRBJ1-2, with a tentative D call TRBD1 (5 bases). V lost 6 bases, J lost 3 bases, and 8 bases lay in between. The CDR3 is 12 amino acids. CDR1 and CDR2 from the germline V gene are ENHRY and SYGVKD. CDR3 nucleotide sequence: TGTGCCATCAGAACAGGCGACTATGGCTACACCTTC. Amino acids: CAIRTGDYGYTF.

This clonotype was found once. The rearrangement uses TRBV2 and TRBJ2-1; no clear D. V dropped 6 bases and J dropped 12 bases, with 9 bases sitting between them. The CDR3 has 10 residues. CDR1 is SNHLY and CDR2 is FYNNEI in the germline V gene. CDR3 protein: CASRTVRQFF. DNA of the CDR3: TGTGCCAGCAGGACCGTGAGGCAGTTCTTC.

The table lists this clonotype with many counts. The junction departs from the called germline gene at one end, perhaps through a read error. The chain recombines TRBV29-1 with TRBJ2-7; the D is unclear. This CDR3 comprises 11 residues. Looked up from germline, CDR1 is SQVTM and CDR2 is ANQGSEA. The CDR3 loop reads CGVTSAYEQYF. CDR3 nucleotide sequence: TGTGGTGTGACTTCCGCCTACGAGCAGTACTTC.

The chain is built from TRBV5-1 and TRBJ2-3; TRBD2 aligns across 8 bases. V lost 0 bases and J lost 5; bases outside the gene matches: 5. Germline loops: CDR1 SGHRS, CDR2 YFSETQ. The CDR3 length is 15 residues. The CDR3 coding sequence is TGCGCCAGCAGCTTGGTTTCGGGAGGGCAAGATACGCAGTATTTT. Translation gives CASSLVSGGQDTQYF.

In this sample, this clonotype turned up many times. The V and J genes are TRBV7-2 and TRBJ2-1; 8 bases agree with TRBD1. CDR1 is SGHTA and CDR2 is FQGNSA in the germline V gene. With 5 bases clipped from V and 0 bases from J, the junction kept 3 bases outside the gene matches. The CDR3 has 15 residues. The CDR3, as DNA: TGTGCCAGCAGCCCCGGACAGGGCTCCTACAATGAGCAGTTCTTC. This sequence encodes CASSPGQGSYNEQFF.